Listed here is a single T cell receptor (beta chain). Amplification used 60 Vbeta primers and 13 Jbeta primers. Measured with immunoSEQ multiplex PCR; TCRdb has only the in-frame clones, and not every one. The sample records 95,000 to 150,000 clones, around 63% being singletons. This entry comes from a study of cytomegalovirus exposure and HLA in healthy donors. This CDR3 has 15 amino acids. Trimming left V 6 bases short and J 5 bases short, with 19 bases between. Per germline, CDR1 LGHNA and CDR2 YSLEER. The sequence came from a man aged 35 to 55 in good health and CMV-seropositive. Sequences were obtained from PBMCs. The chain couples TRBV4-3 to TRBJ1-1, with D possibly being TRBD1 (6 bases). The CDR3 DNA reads TGCGCCAGCAGGGAGGGGGGGGAAGGGGGAACTGAAGCTTTCTTT. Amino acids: CASREGGEGGTEAFF.